This T cell receptor beta chain originates from a study of blood T cell repertoires in COVID-19. CDR1 and CDR2 from the germline V gene are LGHNA and YSLEER. The V segment lost 2 bases and the J segment 7 bases; nucleotides outside the gene matches: 5. The CDR3 has 15 residues. Per the original data handling: Amplified reference gene primers provided the basis for estimating nucleated cell counts. This table comes from immunoSEQ multiplex PCR, and its TCRdb copy is limited to in-frame clones, with some not included. Clone size and V and J calls were adopted from that table, with D and trimming inferred from the DNA. The sample records about 240,000 clones, 88% being singletons.

This clonotype was obtained from a woman aged 35 to 49 who had recovered from COVID-19. Specimen: peripheral blood. The chain combines TRBV4-3 with TRBJ2-7; 13 nucleotides align to TRBD2. This CDR3 is CASSQNPGLAGEQYF. CDR3 nucleotide sequence: TGCGCCAGCAGCCAAAACCCGGGACTAGCGGGAGAGCAGTACTTC.